This entry lists 5 T cell receptor beta chains sequenced from one sample in a study of cytomegalovirus exposure and HLA in healthy donors. PCR employed 60 Vbeta and 13 Jbeta primers. Repertoires were generated with immunoSEQ multiplex PCR, while TCRdb's copy carries only in-frame clones and drops some. The data show approximately 150,000 clones, around two thirds seen once. Sequenced input: PBMCs. The receptors come from a male donor in good health and CMV-seronegative.

This chain links TRBV11-3 with TRBJ2-7; D may be TRBD1 (5 bases). Germline assignment: CDR1 SGHNT and CDR2 YENEEA. The CDR3 sequence is 14 residues long. V shed 6 bases and J shed 5 bases, with 17 bases lying between them. The CDR3: CASSSDQGLHEQYF. The CDR3, as DNA: TGTGCCAGCAGTTCGGATCAGGGTCTCCACGAGCAGTACTTC.

The rearrangement uses TRBV7-9 and TRBJ1-4; the match to TRBD1 covers 8 bases. V was clipped by 4 bases and J by 7 bases; unmatched bases: 8. CDR1 SEHNR and CDR2 FQNEAQ come from the germline V gene (reference sequence). The CDR3 consists of 15 residues. CDR3 nucleotide sequence: TGTGCCAGCAGCTCGACAGGGGAAGTAGTTGAAAAACTGTTTTTT. Protein product: CASSSTGEVVEKLFF.

The chain recombines TRBV5-1 with TRBJ1-1, with 10 bases that match TRBD1. This CDR3 comprises 16 residues. Unmatched junction bases numbered 7, after V lost 3 bases and J lost 2 bases. Germline V gene data show CDR1 as SGHRS and CDR2 as YFSETQ. The CDR3 loop is CASSSWDRGFNTEAFF. The CDR3 DNA reads TGCGCCAGCAGCTCGTGGGACAGGGGATTTAACACTGAAGCTTTCTTT.

The genes are TRBV11-2 and TRBJ2-3; 9 nucleotides match TRBD1. Germline CDR1 reads SGHAT; CDR2 reads FQNNGV. The CDR3 is 17 amino acids. With V trimmed by 1 base and J by 6 bases, 11 bases remained unmatched. The CDR3 DNA reads as TGTGCCAGCAGCTTAGTCTGGACAGGGGACGTCCAGGATACGCAGTATTTT. Its protein is CASSLVWTGDVQDTQYF.

This clone was seen only a few times. A read error may produce the germline difference seen at one junction end. The chain combines TRBV30 with TRBJ1-1; D is unclear. CDR1 and CDR2 (germline): GTSNPN, SVGIG (reference sequence). CDR3 length: 13 amino acids. CDR3 sequence (DNA): TGTGCCGGGAGACGGCAGGAGAACACTGAAGCTTTCTTT. Translated, it gives CAGRRQENTEAFF.